This TCR beta chain was documented in a study of blood T cells in healthy people across ages. The study's findings and limits: TCR beta diversity, measured per million T cells, fell in a roughly linear way with age.

The use of a sample-barcoded 5' primer and a J-beta primer mix characterized a second PCR of about 6 to 11 cycles. One entry per CDR3 protein, called by TCRdb with MiXCR from the 5' RACE reads. The repertoire holds approximately 670,000 distinct CDR3 sequences, with 40% to 50% as singletons. This clonotype has only a few counts. The target antigen is unknown. The sequence was obtained from a man at least 80 years old in good health. Sequencing used blood.

This chain's CDR3 is CASSPEVADTQYF. CDR3 sequence (DNA): TGCGCCAGCAGCCCGGAAGTAGCAGATACGCAGTATTTT. V usage is TRBV5-1 and J usage is TRBJ2-3; D is undetermined. The CDR3 is made up of 13 amino acids. Per the germline V gene, CDR1 is SGHRS and CDR2 is YFSETQ. The V and J ends lost 4 bases and 4 bases respectively, with 10 bases between them. Full variable domain (rest looked up from reference TRBV5-1 and TRBJ2-3): KAGVTQTPRYLIKTRGQQVTLSCSPISGHRSVSWYQQTPGQGLQFLFEYFSETQRNKGNFPGRFSGRQFSNSRSEMNVSTLELGDSALYLCASSPEVADTQYFGPGTRLTVL.